The present T cell receptor beta chain was sequenced within a study of blood T cell repertoires in COVID-19. The overall study: Sample material is recorded as cDNA or gDNA derived from T cells, B-cell-depleted T cells, or PBMCs.

Original data processing: Estimation of nucleated cell counts relied on the amplification of reference gene primers. Some clones are missing from TCRdb's copy, which holds only in-frame ones; the method was immunoSEQ multiplex PCR. That table is the source of V, J and clone size, and D and trimming were worked out from the DNA. The sample holds some 320,000 clones, roughly 86% seen once. The CDR3 is 13 amino acids. V shed 7 bases and J 3 bases; nucleotides not matched to a gene: 6. The germline gives CDR1 SGHNT, CDR2 YYREEE (reference sequence). The specimen was peripheral blood. This sequence originates from a woman aged 30 to 39 with COVID-19, enrolled during active disease. The rearrangement uses TRBV5-4 and TRBJ1-2, with 7 bases matching TRBD1. CDR3 nucleotide sequence: TGTGCCAGCTCCGACAGGGCCGACTATGGCTACACCTTC. Protein product: CASSDRADYGYTF.